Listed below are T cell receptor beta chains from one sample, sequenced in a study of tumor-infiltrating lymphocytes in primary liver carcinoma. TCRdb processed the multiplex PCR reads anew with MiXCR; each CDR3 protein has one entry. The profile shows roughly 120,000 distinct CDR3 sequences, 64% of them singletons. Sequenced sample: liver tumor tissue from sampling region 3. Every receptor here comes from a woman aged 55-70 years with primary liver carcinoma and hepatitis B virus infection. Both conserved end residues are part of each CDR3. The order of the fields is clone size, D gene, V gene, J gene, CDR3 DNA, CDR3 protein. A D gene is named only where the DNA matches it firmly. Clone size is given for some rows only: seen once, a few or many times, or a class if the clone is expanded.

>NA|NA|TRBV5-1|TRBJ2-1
TGCGCCAGTAGCCCTGATAGCGGTGTTTACAATGAGCAGTTCTTC
CASSPDSGVYNEQFF
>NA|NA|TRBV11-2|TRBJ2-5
TGTGCCACCACGATGCATGAGACCCAGTACTTC
CATTMHETQYF
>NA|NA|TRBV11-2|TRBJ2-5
TGTGCTAGGAGCTTAGGAGGACCAAAAGAGACCCAGTACTTC
CARSLGGPKETQYF
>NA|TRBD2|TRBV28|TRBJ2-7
TGTGCCAGCAGTGACAGCGGGAGCCGCTCCTACGAGCAGTACTTC
CASSDSGSRSYEQYF
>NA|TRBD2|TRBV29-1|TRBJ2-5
TGCAGTGCGGGTAGCGGGGGAAGGGGTACAGAGACCCAGTACTTC
CSAGSGGRGTETQYF
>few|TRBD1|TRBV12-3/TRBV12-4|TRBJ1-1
TGTGCCAGCAGTTTAGCAGGGACAGGGCGAGTGGACACTGAAGCTTCCTTT
CASSLAGTGRVDTEASF
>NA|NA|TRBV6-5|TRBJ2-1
TGTGCCAGCAGTTTCAGTGGGAGCTCCTACAATGAGCAGTTTTTC
CASSFSGSSYNEQFF
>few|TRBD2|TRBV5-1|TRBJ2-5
TGCGCCAGCAGCTGGAAAGCGGGAGGGGGTGAGACCCAGTACTTC
CASSWKAGGGETQYF
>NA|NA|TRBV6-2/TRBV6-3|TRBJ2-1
TGTGCCAGCGGCCAGGGTTACAATGAGCAGTTCTTC
CASGQGYNEQFF
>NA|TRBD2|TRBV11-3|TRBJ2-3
TGTGCCGGCAGCTTCAGGACTAGCACAGATATGGAGTATTTT
CAGSFRTSTDMEYF